Shown below are 2 T cell receptor beta chains from a single sample sequenced in a study of blood T cell repertoires in COVID-19. Clones were read by immunoSEQ multiplex PCR, and TCRdb kept only the in-frame ones, dropping some. This table has fewer than 200,000 clones, 84% appearing once. The sequencing sample was made of peripheral blood. Receptors were obtained from a man aged 40-49 years who had recovered from COVID-19.

The V call is TRBV19, the J call TRBJ2-1, with 10 bases fitting TRBD2. The V and J ends lost 1 base and 3 bases, in that order; junction bases with no gene match: 6. Germline V gene sequence: CDR1 LNHDA, CDR2 SQIVND (reference sequence). The CDR3 is made up of 17 amino acids. CDR3 in DNA: TGTGCCAGTAGTATAGGGTGGGCTAGCGGGAGCTACAATGAGCAGTTCTTC. It is translated as CASSIGWASGSYNEQFF.

This chain connects TRBV4-1 to TRBJ1-6; the match to TRBD1 covers 10 bases. The CDR3 runs 15 residues. Unmatched junction bases numbered 5, after V lost 0 bases and J lost 12 bases. Per the germline V gene, CDR1 is MGHRA and CDR2 is YSYEKL. The CDR3 reads CASSQEGQGGRPLHF. CDR3 nucleotides: TGCGCCAGCAGCCAAGAAGGACAGGGGGGTCGACCCCTCCACTTT.